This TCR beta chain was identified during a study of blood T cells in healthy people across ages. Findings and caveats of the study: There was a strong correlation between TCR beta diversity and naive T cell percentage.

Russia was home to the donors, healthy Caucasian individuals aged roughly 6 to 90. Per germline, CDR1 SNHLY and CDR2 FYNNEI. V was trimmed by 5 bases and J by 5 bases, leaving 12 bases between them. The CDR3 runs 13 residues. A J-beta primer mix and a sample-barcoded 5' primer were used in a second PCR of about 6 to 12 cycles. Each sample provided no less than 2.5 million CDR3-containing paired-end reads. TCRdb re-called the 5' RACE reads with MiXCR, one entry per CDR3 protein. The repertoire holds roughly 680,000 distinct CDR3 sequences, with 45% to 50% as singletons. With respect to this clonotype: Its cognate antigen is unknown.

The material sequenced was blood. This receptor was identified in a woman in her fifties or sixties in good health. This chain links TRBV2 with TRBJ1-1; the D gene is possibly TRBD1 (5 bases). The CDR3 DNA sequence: TGTGCCAGCAGTAGTGCGGGGGGTACTGAAGCTTTCTTT. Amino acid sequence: CASSSAGGTEAFF.